This TCR beta chain appears in the sequencing data of a study of control samples from healthy donors and cancer patients (TCRdb year 2020). Preparation of the library involved the immunoSEQ multiplex PCR assay. TCRdb carries this immuneACCESS record with in-frame sequences only. Its versions omit some clonotypes, under half of them owing to an unresolved V gene in the studies checked, with the rest unexplained. The sample table holds about 210,000 clones. The ten largest account for approximately 2.2% of the sample. The germline V gene encodes CDR1 SGHRS and CDR2 YFSETQ. The CDR3, from cysteine to phenylalanine, totals 15 residues. Kept here is only the CDR3 DNA, which spans 45 bases and is read in frame from base 1. V trim: 3 bases; J trim: 1 base; unmatched bases: 3. A word on this clone: Its antigen is currently not known.

This receptor was obtained from a woman aged 25 to 39 in good health. Recombination linked TRBV5-1 to TRBJ2-3; 9 central bases correspond to TRBD2. Sequenced: blood. The DNA is TGCGCCAGCAGCTACCGACTAGCGGGCACAGATACGCAGTATTTT. Translated, this gives CASSYRLAGTDTQYF. Reference TRBV5-1 and TRBJ2-3 genes cover what lies past the CDR3, so the full variable domain is KAGVTQTPRYLIKTRGQQVTLSCSPISGHRSVSWYQQTPGQGLQFLFEYFSETQRNKGNFPGRFSGRQFSNSRSEMNVSTLELGDSALYLCASSYRLAGTDTQYFGPGTRLTVL.